This paragraph reports one TCR beta chain. Its antigen remains unidentified. The data belong to a study of cytomegalovirus exposure and HLA in healthy donors. Turning to the study itself: The same platform was used for the 130 or so validation repertoires as for the approximately 670 first-cohort repertoires, as reported in a later analysis.

Here immunoSEQ multiplex PCR was the method, and the copy in TCRdb shows in-frame clones only, minus some. Among hundreds of thousands of clones listed, more than 75% were seen once. Findings of the study overall: Some TCR beta chains (164 of them) were listed as cytomegalovirus-associated. The tendency of first-cohort TCR clusters to co-occur in the 90 to 150 validation repertoires emerged from a later analysis.

Germline V gene sequence: CDR1 ENHRY, CDR2 SYGVKD. The CDR3 length is 13 residues. V was shortened by 3 bases and J by 2 bases, with 7 bases between the two germline ends. The chain carries TRBV10-3 and TRBJ1-1; D is unresolved. Material: PBMCs. The sequence was collected from a man between 18 and 35 years old in good health and CMV-seronegative. The CDR3 sequence: CAISEPTNTEAFF. DNA for the CDR3: TGTGCCATCAGTGAACCGACAAACACTGAAGCTTTCTTT.